This T cell receptor (gamma chain) was sequenced during a study of γδ T cells in repeated Plasmodium falciparum infection. Study details: Malian children with intense seasonal malaria exposure were compared with matched Australian children. Malaria-naive adults were infected with P. falciparum NF54 four times over about 600 days.

Study observations and caveats: One small rural Malian village, predominantly a single ethnic group, supplied the cohort.

The V and J ends lost 5 bases and 3 bases, in that order; junction bases with no gene match: 7. Per germline, CDR1 GITISATS and CDR2 ISYDGTV (reference sequence). This CDR3 has 13 amino acids. TCRdb ran CATT on the multiplex PCR reads. This sample has about 30,000 gamma-chain clones; under 1.5% occur once, and the top ten carry just under 20%. This clone is labeled as medium-sized. What it binds is not known. Bulk repertoires came from Vgamma9/Vdelta2+ or Vdelta2-negative gammadelta T cells flow-sorted from PBMC. Material: gamma-delta T cells from blood. V gene TRGV9 combines with J gene TRGJ1 or TRGJ2. The sequence came from a pool of human donors (malaria-infected and uninfected, not separated). The CDR3 is CALWARLYYKKLF. The CDR3 nucleotides are TGTGCCTTGTGGGCCCGACTTTATTATAAGAAACTCTTT.